These 2 T cell receptor beta chains share one sample of origin, sequenced in a study of spatial heterogeneity in lung cancer (dated by TCRdb to between 2018 and 2021). Library preparation was by 5' RACE. Reads for this sample came from a NextSeq 500. TCRdb ran its own pipeline on the public reads, namely fastp trimming at Q25 and MiXCR clone calling, and kept in-frame beta chains. CDR3 protein sequences are deduplicated, and each keeps its most common genes and DNA. Present in this sample are more than 9,500 distinct CDR3 sequences, 20% to 25% of which were seen just once. Jointly, the top ten make up about 4% of the sample. Taken with the paper, the label for time point translates to: blood at routine non-recurrence follow-up after resection. This material consisted of PBMCs, taken at follow-up. These receptors were taken from a female donor with early-stage non-small cell lung cancer.

The chain recombines TRBV10-3 with TRBJ2-2; D possibly matches TRBD1 or TRBD2 (5 bases each). The CDR3 extends over 16 amino acids. Germline lookup yields CDR1 ENHRY and CDR2 SYGVKD. V was clipped by 4 bases and J by 0 bases, with 12 bases between them. The CDR3 DNA reads TGTGCCATCAGTGGGGACGGGCAGGCGAACACCGGGGAGCTGTTTTTT. Amino acids: CAISGDGQANTGELFF.

This clonotype is termed medium-sized. The V call is TRBV7-8, the J call TRBJ2-3, with TRBD2 matching over 10 bases. The CDR3 totals 19 residues. Per germline, CDR1 SGHVS and CDR2 FQNEAQ. Unmatched junction bases numbered 16, after V lost 3 bases and J lost 4 bases. CDR3: CASSLVRAGGKGGADTQYF. The DNA for the CDR3 is TGTGCCAGCAGCTTGGTTCGAGCGGGAGGGAAGGGAGGCGCAGATACGCAGTATTTT.